Below, 25 T cell receptor beta chains from the same sample are listed, as sequenced in a study of glioma-infiltrating T cells after dendritic cell vaccination. TCRdb's copy holds only in-frame clones and misses some; the assay was immunoSEQ multiplex PCR. The data contain around 23,000 clones, around 92% of them singletons. Noted time point: after dendritic cell vaccination, including at tumor progression/relapse. Sequences were derived from blood, sampled after dendritic cell vaccination. These receptors all come from a human donor with glioblastoma.

The chain joins TRBV30 to TRBJ2-7; TRBD1 matches 8 bases. V dropped 4 bases and J dropped 3; count of bases not matched to a gene: 8. CDR3 length equals 14 residues. Germline CDR1 reads GTSNPN; CDR2 reads SVGIG (reference sequence). The CDR3 protein is CAWTKTGGFYEQYF. The CDR3 coding sequence is TGTGCCTGGACCAAAACAGGGGGTTTCTACGAGCAGTACTTC.

The rearrangement joins TRBV4-2 to TRBJ2-7; TRBD2 matches 11 bases. The germline CDR1 and CDR2 sequences are LGHNA and YNFKEQ. This CDR3 region has 17 residues. The ends lost 1 base at V and 2 bases at J; junction bases unmatched: 7. The CDR3 sequence is CASSQGLVSGGAYEQYF. For the CDR3, the DNA is TGTGCCAGCAGCCAAGGTTTGGTTAGCGGGGGGGCCTACGAGCAGTACTTC.

This clone was counted a single time. The rearrangement joins TRBV29-1 to TRBJ2-7, with D unclear. Germline V CDR1 and CDR2: SQVTM, ANQGSEA. Trimming removed 5 bases from V and 6 bases from J, with 14 bases in between. The CDR3 has 12 residues. Here the CDR3 reads CSVFELNSEQYF. CDR3 sequence (DNA): TGCAGCGTTTTCGAACTCAACTCCGAGCAGTACTTC.

The rearrangement joins TRBV2 to TRBJ2-3; D is possibly TRBD2 (6 bases). The CDR3 loop spans 14 amino acids. The germline V and J ends were trimmed by 9 bases and 2 bases, with 15 bases remaining between them. Germline-derived CDR1 and CDR2 are SNHLY and FYNNEI. CDR3 sequence (DNA): TGTGCCAGTCTGGTCGGGGGACCCACAGATACGCAGTATTTT. This sequence encodes CASLVGGPTDTQYF.

The J gene is TRBJ1-2, the V gene TRBV6-1; a weak D match, TRBD1 (6 bases). Germline V gene lookup returns CDR1 MNHNS and CDR2 SASEGT. Deletions cut 2 bases from V and 4 bases from J, with 14 bases between. CDR3 length equals 15 residues. The CDR3 loop reads CASSERTDLGYGYTF. The DNA of the CDR3 is TGTGCCAGCAGTGAAAGGACAGACCTGGGCTATGGCTACACCTTC.

The chain couples TRBV21-1 to TRBJ1-4; TRBD1 reflects the table's D call only, with no check against the DNA. TRBV21-1 is described as a pseudogene. CDR3 length equals 14 residues. CDR3 coding DNA: TGTGCCAGCAGCAAAAAAGGGACAGGTAGTAAACTGTTTTTT. Its protein is CASSKKGTGSKLFF.

This chain connects TRBV9 to TRBJ1-2; D possibly corresponds to TRBD1 (6 bases). V dropped 0 bases and J dropped 4 bases, with 13 bases sitting between them. The CDR3 loop spans 15 amino acids. Germline assignment: CDR1 SGDLS and CDR2 YYNGEE. The CDR3 DNA sequence: TGTGCCAGCAGCGTAGGGTACAGGGAGGGCTATGGCTACACCTTC. This translates into CASSVGYREGYGYTF. The complete variable domain, with remaining parts taken from reference TRBV9 and TRBJ1-2, reads DSGVTQTPKHLITATGQRVTLRCSPRSGDLSVYWYQQSLDQGLQFLIQYYNGEERAKGNILERFSAQQFPDLHSELNLSSLELGDSALYFCASSVGYREGYGYTFGSGTRLTVV.

This clone came up a few times. This chain links TRBV6-1 with TRBJ1-5; a weak D match, TRBD1 (6 bases). This CDR3 contains 15 residues. Germline V gene sequence: CDR1 MNHNS, CDR2 SASEGT. The V gene lost 5 bases and the J gene lost 0 bases, with 11 bases spanning the gap. The CDR3 sequence: CASSTTGSSNQPQHF. In DNA, the CDR3 is TGTGCCAGCAGTACTACAGGGTCTAGCAATCAGCCCCAGCATTTT.

The V and J genes are TRBV4-1 and TRBJ1-2, with a tentative D call TRBD1 (6 bases). The germline V gene has CDR1 MGHRA and CDR2 YSYEKL. Trimming left V 4 bases short and J 4 bases short, with 19 bases between. CDR3 length: 16 residues. This CDR3 is CASSPPRQDLVYGYTF. CDR3 sequence (DNA): TGCGCCAGCAGCCCTCCGCGACAGGATTTGGTCTATGGCTACACCTTC.

The chain combines TRBV4-1 with TRBJ2-1; 9 bases line up with TRBD2. CDR3 length equals 16 residues. The germline V gene encodes CDR1 MGHRA and CDR2 YSYEKL. The V gene end was trimmed by 3 bases and the J gene end by 0 bases; junction bases not matched to a gene: 3. CDR3 protein: CASSHGSGGSYNEQFF. The CDR3 DNA sequence: TGCGCCAGCAGCCATGGTAGCGGGGGCTCCTACAATGAGCAGTTCTTC.

In this sample, this clone turned up once. V and J are TRBV7-6 and TRBJ2-5, with 11 bases fitting TRBD2. The J call may be mistaken, given a closer DNA end match to TRBJ2-7. This CDR3 is built from 15 residues. CDR1 is SGHVS and CDR2 is FNYEAQ in the germline V gene. The CDR3 protein is CASSLTSGGGSEQYF. The CDR3, as DNA: TGTGCCAGCAGCTTAACTAGCGGGGGAGGTAGCGAGCAGTACTTC.

The V and J genes are TRBV5-6 and TRBJ2-5; 12 positions agree with TRBD2. V gave up 0 bases and J gave up 3 bases; unmatched junction bases: 0. Germline CDR1 SGHDT, CDR2 YYEEEE. CDR3 length: 15 residues. The CDR3 coding sequence is TGTGCCAGCAGCTTGGCTAGCGGGGGGGAAGAGACCCAGTACTTC. This sequence encodes CASSLASGGEETQYF. The entire variable domain, with the rest obtained from reference TRBV5-6 and TRBJ2-5, is as follows: DAGVTQSPTHLIKTRGQQVTLRCSPKSGHDTVSWYQQALGQGPQFIFQYYEEEERQRGNFPDRFSGHQFPNYSSELNVNALLLGDSALYLCASSLASGGEETQYFGPGTRLLVL.

This clone was picked up a small number of times. The junction differs from germline at one of its ends, possibly a read error. At the DNA level, this CDR3 is encoded by other sequences in the same sample as well. V usage is TRBV11-2 and J usage is TRBJ1-6; the D gene is possibly TRBD1 (6 bases). Germline V CDR1 and CDR2: SGHAT, FQNNGV. This CDR3 has 16 amino acids. The DNA for the CDR3 is TGTGCCAGCAGCGGGGGCCAGGGATCCTATAATTCCCCCCTCCACTTT. It is translated as CASSGGQGSYNSPLHF.

The chain links TRBV23-1 to TRBJ2-7; 7 positions agree with TRBD1. TRBV23-1 is an ORF, with its function uncertain. The CDR3 is 14 amino acids. The ends lost 4 bases at V and 1 base at J; junction bases unmatched: 4. The CDR3 DNA sequence: TGCGCCAGCAGTCTAAGGACAGGATCCTACGAGCAGTACTTC. Translating it yields CASSLRTGSYEQYF.

The rearrangement joins TRBV29-1 to TRBJ2-2; no firm D call. Trimming stripped 3 bases from V and 4 bases from J, with 15 bases between. Germline loops: CDR1 SQVTM, CDR2 ANQGSEA. The CDR3 sequence is 15 residues long. The DNA for the CDR3 is TGCAGCGTTGAGAGGTCTTCCTCGGGCACCGGGGAGCTGTTTTTT. The encoded protein is CSVERSSSGTGELFF.

This CDR3 reads CSVLPGQGVWTEAFF. The CDR3 nucleotides are TGCAGCGTCCTCCCGGGACAGGGGGTTTGGACTGAAGCTTTCTTT. The chain carries TRBV29-1 and TRBJ1-1; 11 positions match TRBD1. Trimming cost V 6 bases and J 5 bases; bases outside gene matches: 11. From germline, CDR1 is SQVTM and CDR2 ANQGSEA. The CDR3 contains 15 residues.

The CDR3 spells CASRRGTNTGELFF. CDR3 coding DNA: TGTGCCAGTAGGCGGGGGACGAACACCGGGGAGCTGTTTTTT. The chain combines TRBV19 with TRBJ2-2; 7 bases fit TRBD2. The germline CDR1 and CDR2 sequences are LNHDA and SQIVND (reference sequence). This CDR3 region has 14 residues. Trimming at V came to 6 bases and at J to 0 bases, leaving 1 base not matched to a gene.

This clone has just one count. The CDR3 reads CASSLDGQGTHEQYF. Here the CDR3 DNA reads TGCGCCAGCAGCTTGGACGGTCAGGGTACCCACGAGCAGTACTTC. This rearrangement joins TRBV5-1 to TRBJ2-7; D may be TRBD1 (5 bases). The CDR3 consists of 15 residues. Germline CDR1 reads SGHRS; CDR2 reads YFSETQ. V lost 0 bases and J lost 5, with 15 bases in between.

This clone was recorded once. V and J are TRBV30 and TRBJ1-5; D gene unclear. CDR3 length: 16 amino acids. V lost 7 bases and J lost 4, with 23 bases in between. Germline V CDR1 and CDR2: GTSNPN, SVGIG (reference sequence). The CDR3 spells CAFFPYRVHSNQPQHF. In DNA, the CDR3 is TGTGCCTTCTTCCCTTACCGGGTCCACTCAAATCAGCCCCAGCATTTT. Together with reference TRBV30 and TRBJ1-5, the CDR3 gives the full variable domain: SQTIHQWPATLVQPVGSPLSLECTVEGTSNPNLYWYRQAAGRGLQLLFYSVGIGQISSEVPQNLSASRPQDRQFILSSKKLLLSDSGFYLCAFFPYRVHSNQPQHFGDGTRLSIL.

The V call is TRBV10-3, the J call TRBJ1-5; D not certain. V gave up 3 bases and J gave up 0 bases, with 6 bases separating them. The CDR3 sequence is 14 residues long. Germline V gives CDR1 ENHRY, CDR2 SYGVKD. CDR3 protein: CAISERDSNQPQHF. CDR3 nucleotides: TGTGCCATCAGTGAACGCGATAGCAATCAGCCCCAGCATTTT.

This clone was seen a handful of times. In DNA form, the CDR3 reads TGTGCCAGCAGCCAGACTAGCGGGGGGGCAGATACGCAGTATTTT. Encoded protein: CASSQTSGGADTQYF. The rearrangement joins TRBV4-2 to TRBJ2-3; 14 positions agree with TRBD2. The CDR3 sequence is 15 residues long. CDR1 LGHNA and CDR2 YNFKEQ come from the germline V gene. Trimming removed 3 bases from V and 4 bases from J; junction bases left unmatched: 0.

CDR3 sequence (DNA): TGCGCCAGCAGCGCCACACAGGGGCCGCGGCAGCCCCAGCATTTT. This gives the protein CASSATQGPRQPQHF. The V gene is TRBV5-1, the J gene TRBJ1-5, with 7 nucleotides matching TRBD1. This CDR3 comprises 15 residues. The trim removed 4 bases at V and 7 bases at J, leaving 11 bases unmatched. Germline CDR1 SGHRS, CDR2 YFSETQ.

The V gene is TRBV5-1, the J gene TRBJ2-5; 8 bases are shared with TRBD2. V gave up 1 base and J gave up 1 base; unmatched junction bases: 6. The CDR3 runs 16 residues. The germline V gene encodes CDR1 SGHRS and CDR2 YFSETQ. CDR3 nucleotides: TGCGCCAGCAGCTTGACTGGCGGGGGGTCCCAAGAGACCCAGTACTTC. Its translation is CASSLTGGGSQETQYF.

The rearrangement links TRBV7-2 to TRBJ2-5; 8 bases match TRBD2. CDR1 is SGHTA and CDR2 is FQGNSA in the germline V gene. Trimming took 1 base from V and 0 from J; bases not matched to a gene: 13. The CDR3 contains 19 residues. This CDR3 reads CASSLGLRGATKYQETQYF. DNA for the CDR3: TGTGCCAGCAGCTTAGGTCTGCGGGGGGCAACCAAGTACCAAGAGACCCAGTACTTC.

This clone was observed once. The chain couples TRBV27 to TRBJ2-1; tentatively, D is TRBD1 (6 bases). The CDR3 length is 16 residues. The V gene's germline CDR1 is MNHEY and CDR2 SMNVEV (reference sequence). The V gene lost 5 bases and the J gene lost 0 bases, with 14 bases spanning the gap. For the CDR3, the DNA is TGTGCCAGCAGTCTGATGGGGACATTCTCCTACAATGAGCAGTTCTTC. Its protein product is CASSLMGTFSYNEQFF.